Listed here are 19 T cell receptor beta chains from one sample, sequenced in a study of T-cell reconstitution after alpha-beta-depleted transplantation in children. Library preparation (for TCRbeta) was performed with unique molecular identifiers. TCRdb re-derived calls from the PCR reads in MiXCR, one entry per CDR3 protein. The sample carries more than 200,000 distinct CDR3 sequences, more than 15% recorded once. Sequences were derived from PBMCs, mostly from graft donor cells, sampled 360 days after TCRalphabeta/CD19-depleted stem cell transplant. Every receptor here comes from a male patient aged 2 to 9 who had a stem cell transplant for acute lymphoblastic leukemia, so the T cells may come from the graft donor.

J is TRBJ1-4 and V is TRBV5-5; D gene uncertain. The CDR3 sequence is 16 residues long. The ends were cut back, 0 bases at V and 0 bases at J, with 9 bases in the middle. Germline V gene sequence: CDR1 SGHKS, CDR2 YYEKEE (reference sequence). The CDR3, as DNA: TGTGCCAGCAGCTTGGACTGGTTCCCAACTAATGAAAAACTGTTTTTT. Residues: CASSLDWFPTNEKLFF.

This clonotype has more than one count but fewer than ten. V usage is TRBV6-1 and J usage is TRBJ2-3; 8 positions agree with TRBD2. Germline V gene lookup returns CDR1 MNHNS and CDR2 SASEGT. The CDR3 is 16 residues long. The V gene end was trimmed by 6 bases and the J gene end by 2 bases; junction bases not matched to a gene: 10. CDR3 bases: TGTGCCAGCAGCCGAAGTACTAGCGGAAACACAGATACGCAGTATTTT. Its translation is CASSRSTSGNTDTQYF.

This clonotype was picked up a small number of times. This sequence joins TRBV20-1 and TRBJ2-1, with D possibly called TRBD1 or TRBD2 (5 bases each). The CDR3 totals 15 residues. With 3 bases removed from V and 0 bases from J, the gap between germline ends came to 12 bases. Germline V gives CDR1 DFQATT, CDR2 SNEGSKA (reference sequence). CDR3 coding DNA: TGCAGTGCTAGGAGGGACCGAGTCTCCTACAATGAGCAGTTCTTC. Its protein is CSARRDRVSYNEQFF.

This clonotype came up a few times. V and J are TRBV7-2 and TRBJ2-7; D might be TRBD1 (5 bases). Germline V gene sequence: CDR1 SGHTA, CDR2 FQGNSA. The CDR3 consists of 14 residues. Trimming stripped 5 bases from V and 4 bases from J, with 15 bases between. The CDR3, as DNA: TGTGCCAGCAGCCCCGACTTTAGGGGTTACGAGCAGTACTTC. Protein sequence: CASSPDFRGYEQYF.

This clonotype has just a few counts. The gene calls are TRBV10-3 and TRBJ2-1, with D possibly matching TRBD2 (7 bases). This CDR3 has 13 residues. Germline CDR1 and CDR2: ENHRY and SYGVKD. Trimming took off 4 bases at V and 7 bases at J, with 11 bases between the two ends. This CDR3 is CAISGGGQNEQFF. CDR3 in DNA: TGTGCCATCAGTGGGGGGGGACAAAATGAGCAGTTCTTC.

This clonotype came up a few times. This sequence joins TRBV7-9 and TRBJ2-3; perhaps TRBD1 as D (7 bases). CDR3 length: 15 residues. Germline CDR1 SEHNR, CDR2 FQNEAQ (reference sequence). V was clipped by 5 bases and J by 4 bases, with 16 bases between them. This CDR3 reads CASSLEGAVSDTQYF. In DNA form, the CDR3 reads TGTGCCAGCAGCCTGGAGGGGGCTGTATCAGATACGCAGTATTTT.

The chain recombines TRBV5-1 with TRBJ2-1; a weak D match, TRBD1 (5 bases). The germline V and J ends were trimmed by 2 bases and 5 bases, with 14 bases remaining between them. Germline assignment: CDR1 SGHRS and CDR2 YFSETQ. This CDR3 spans 15 amino acids. CDR3 bases: TGCGCCAGCAGCTTTTGGCAGGGCAGCGACAATGAGCAGTTCTTC. It is translated as CASSFWQGSDNEQFF.

V and J are TRBV20-1 and TRBJ1-2, with a tentative D call TRBD1 (6 bases). CDR3 length equals 15 residues. The V gene lost 4 bases and the J gene lost 7 bases, with 22 bases spanning the gap. Germline V gene lookup returns CDR1 DFQATT and CDR2 SNEGSKA (reference sequence). CDR3 in DNA: TGCAGTGCTACTCCTGGAGGGGGAGATTCCCTTGGCTACACCTTC. This codes for CSATPGGGDSLGYTF.

The V and J genes are TRBV5-1 and TRBJ1-2; no clear D gene. There are 14 residues in the CDR3. Per germline, CDR1 SGHRS and CDR2 YFSETQ. V gave up 7 bases and J gave up 3 bases, with 16 bases separating them. The CDR3 nucleotides read TGCGCCAGCGGCCTGATGCGCCCAGACTATGGCTACACCTTC. It yields the protein CASGLMRPDYGYTF. The complete variable domain, with remaining parts taken from reference TRBV5-1 and TRBJ1-2, reads KAGVTQTPRYLIKTRGQQVTLSCSPISGHRSVSWYQQTPGQGLQFLFEYFSETQRNKGNFPGRFSGRQFSNSRSEMNVSTLELGDSALYLCASGLMRPDYGYTFGSGTRLTVV.

This chain uses TRBV2 with TRBJ2-7, with 9 bases identical to TRBD2. J gave up 3 bases and V 10 bases, and 10 bases lay outside the gene matches. The germline V gene encodes CDR1 SNHLY and CDR2 FYNNEI. This CDR3 comprises 14 residues. The CDR3 nucleotides read TGTGCCATTGATAGCGGGAGTTTTCTCTACGAGCAGTACTTC. Protein sequence: CAIDSGSFLYEQYF. Full variable domain (remainder filled in from reference TRBV2 and TRBJ2-7): EPEVTQTPSHQVTQMGQEVILRCVPISNHLYFYWYRQILGQKVEFLVSFYNNEISEKSEIFDDQFSVERPDGSNFTLKIRSTKLEDSAMYFCAIDSGSFLYEQYFGPGTRLTVT.

In its sample, this clonotype was seen a few times. The rearrangement joins TRBV10-2 to TRBJ1-1; no clear D gene. V was clipped by 8 bases and J by 1 base, with 11 bases between them. The CDR3 loop spans 13 amino acids. The germline V gene encodes CDR1 WSHSY and CDR2 SAAADI. Written as DNA, the CDR3 is TGCGCCAGCTGGGAGCCGTGGAACACTGAAGCTTTCTTT. Encoded protein: CASWEPWNTEAFF.

This rearrangement joins TRBV5-1 to TRBJ2-2, with 7 bases aligning to TRBD1. Germline V lookup: CDR1 SGHRS, CDR2 YFSETQ. The CDR3 has 15 amino acids. V dropped 0 bases and J dropped 6; count of bases not matched to a gene: 5. In DNA, the CDR3 is TGCGCCAGCAGCTTGGCGATAACAGGGGCCGGGGAGCTGTTTTTT. Translation: CASSLAITGAGELFF. Together with reference TRBV5-1 and TRBJ2-2, the CDR3 gives the full variable domain: KAGVTQTPRYLIKTRGQQVTLSCSPISGHRSVSWYQQTPGQGLQFLFEYFSETQRNKGNFPGRFSGRQFSNSRSEMNVSTLELGDSALYLCASSLAITGAGELFFGEGSRLTVL.

The rearrangement joins TRBV4-3 to TRBJ2-1, with 8 bases matching TRBD2. Germline CDR1 LGHNA, CDR2 YSLEER. The CDR3 runs 18 residues. V shed 0 bases and J 3 bases; nucleotides not matched to a gene: 10. The CDR3 region has the DNA TGCGCCAGCAGCCAAGATCTTAGCGGGGTGATGATCTACAATGAGCAGTTCTTC. It is translated as CASSQDLSGVMIYNEQFF.

This chain uses TRBV7-9 with TRBJ2-3; a weak D match, TRBD2 (6 bases). The germline CDR1 and CDR2 sequences are SEHNR and FQNEAQ (reference sequence). The CDR3 sequence is 16 residues long. The germline V and J ends were trimmed by 5 bases and 0 bases, with 15 bases remaining between them. CDR3: CASSAPGLPSTDTQYF. CDR3 DNA: TGTGCCAGCAGCGCCCCGGGACTTCCTAGCACAGATACGCAGTATTTT.

This clonotype was seen more than once but under ten times. The chain recombines TRBV5-1 with TRBJ2-5; D not certain. V was clipped by 4 bases and J by 0 bases, with 13 bases between them. The CDR3 has 15 residues. Germline assignment: CDR1 SGHRS and CDR2 YFSETQ. The CDR3, as DNA: TGCGCCAGCAGCGAGTTGGGTTCTAACCAAGAGACCCAGTACTTC. It is translated as CASSELGSNQETQYF.

This clonotype occurred many times. The chain joins TRBV12-3 or TRBV12-4 to TRBJ1-4; no reliable D call. This CDR3 comprises 13 residues. The V end lost 2 bases, the J end lost 3 bases, and 4 bases lay between the germline ends. Here the CDR3 DNA reads TGTGCCAGCAGTTTAACGGCTAATGAAAAACTGTTTTTT. It specifies CASSLTANEKLFF.

The sample holds a few counts of this clonotype. The chain carries TRBV12-3 or TRBV12-4 and TRBJ2-1; TRBD2 might be the D (6 bases). The CDR3 extends over 14 amino acids. The V end was cut by 6 bases, the J end by 4 bases, with 13 bases between. The CDR3 DNA reads as TGTGCCAGCAGGGCCCGGGACTTTTACAATGAGCAGTTCTTC. Translating it yields CASRARDFYNEQFF.

This chain joins TRBV2 and TRBJ1-5; D is possibly TRBD1 (5 bases). The CDR3 covers 16 residues. Germline V CDR1 and CDR2: SNHLY, FYNNEI. Trimming left V 3 bases short and J 3 bases short, with 15 bases between. The CDR3 sequence: CASSERGGVNNQPQHF. CDR3 nucleotide sequence: TGTGCCAGCAGTGAGCGGGGAGGGGTGAACAATCAGCCCCAGCATTTT.

In the case of this clonotype: This likely comes from a read error, as the CDR3 has no conserved phenylalanine or tryptophan at its end. The chain combines TRBV27 with TRBJ1-2, with a possible D match to TRBD1 (6 bases). The length of the CDR3 is 13 residues. The V gene lost 3 bases and the J gene lost 3 bases, with 8 bases spanning the gap. The germline gives CDR1 MNHEY, CDR2 SMNVEV (reference sequence). Here the CDR3 DNA reads TGTGCCAGCAGTTTGGACAGAGACTATGGCTACACCTGC. This codes for CASSLDRDYGYTC.